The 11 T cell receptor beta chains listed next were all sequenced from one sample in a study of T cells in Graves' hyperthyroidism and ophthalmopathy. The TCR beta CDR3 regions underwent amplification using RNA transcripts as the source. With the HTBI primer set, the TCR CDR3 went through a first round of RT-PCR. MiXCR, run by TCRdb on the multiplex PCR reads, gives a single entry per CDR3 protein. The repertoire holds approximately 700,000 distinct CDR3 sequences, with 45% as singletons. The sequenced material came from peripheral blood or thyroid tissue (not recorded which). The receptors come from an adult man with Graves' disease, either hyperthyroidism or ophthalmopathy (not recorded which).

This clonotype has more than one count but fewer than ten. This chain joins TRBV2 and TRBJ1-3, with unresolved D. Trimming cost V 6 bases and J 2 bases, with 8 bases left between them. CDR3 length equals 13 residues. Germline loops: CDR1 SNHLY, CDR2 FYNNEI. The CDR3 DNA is TGTGCCAGCAGAGGTTTTGCTGGAAACACCATATATTTT. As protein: CASRGFAGNTIYF.

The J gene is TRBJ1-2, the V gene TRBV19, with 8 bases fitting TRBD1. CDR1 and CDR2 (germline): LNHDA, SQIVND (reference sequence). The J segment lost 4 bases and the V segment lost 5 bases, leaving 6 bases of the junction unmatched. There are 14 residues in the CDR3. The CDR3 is CASSLRGPAYGYTF. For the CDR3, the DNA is TGTGCCAGTAGTCTCAGGGGGCCGGCCTATGGCTACACCTTC. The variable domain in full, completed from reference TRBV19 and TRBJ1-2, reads DGGITQSPKYLFRKEGQNVTLSCEQNLNHDAMYWYRQDPGQGLRLIYYSQIVNDFQKGDIAEGYSVSREKKESFPLTVTSAQKNPTAFYLCASSLRGPAYGYTFGSGTRLTVV.

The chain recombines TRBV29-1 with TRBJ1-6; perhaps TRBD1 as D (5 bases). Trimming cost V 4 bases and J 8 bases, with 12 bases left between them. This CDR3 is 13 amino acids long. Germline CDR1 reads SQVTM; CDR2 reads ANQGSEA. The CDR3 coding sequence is TGCAGCGTTGGGACATCGATCGATTCACCCCTCCACTTT. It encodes CSVGTSIDSPLHF.

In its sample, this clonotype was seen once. As DNA, the CDR3 is TGTGCCAGCAGCTTTAACAGGGCGGAGACCCAGTACTTC. Translating it yields CASSFNRAETQYF. This chain connects TRBV11-1 to TRBJ2-5; possible D gene TRBD1, 6 bases. Germline loops: CDR1 SGHAT, CDR2 FQDESV (reference sequence). CDR3 length: 13 amino acids. Trimming shortened V by 3 bases and J by 5 bases, and 10 bases separated the two germline ends.

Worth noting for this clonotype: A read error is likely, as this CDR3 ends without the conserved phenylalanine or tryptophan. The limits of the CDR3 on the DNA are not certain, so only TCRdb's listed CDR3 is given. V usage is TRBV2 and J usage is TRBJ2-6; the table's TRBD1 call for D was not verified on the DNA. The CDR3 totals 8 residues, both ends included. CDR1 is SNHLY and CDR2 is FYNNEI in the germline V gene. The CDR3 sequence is CASSDPRT.

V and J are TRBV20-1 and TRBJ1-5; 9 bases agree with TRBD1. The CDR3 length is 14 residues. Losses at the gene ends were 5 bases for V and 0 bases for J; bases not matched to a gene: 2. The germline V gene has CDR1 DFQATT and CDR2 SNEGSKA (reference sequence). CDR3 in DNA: TGCAGTGCTGAGGACAGGGGTAGCAATCAGCCCCAGCATTTT. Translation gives CSAEDRGSNQPQHF.

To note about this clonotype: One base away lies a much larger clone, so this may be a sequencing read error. The chain's CDR3 is CSVEDTRSYGYTF. DNA of the CDR3: TGCAGCGTTGAAGATACTAGGAGCTATGGCTACACCTTC. This chain uses TRBV29-1 with TRBJ1-2; D not resolved. The V gene lost 0 bases and the J gene lost 4 bases, with 9 bases spanning the gap. The germline CDR1 and CDR2 sequences are SQVTM and ANQGSEA. The CDR3 length is 13 residues.

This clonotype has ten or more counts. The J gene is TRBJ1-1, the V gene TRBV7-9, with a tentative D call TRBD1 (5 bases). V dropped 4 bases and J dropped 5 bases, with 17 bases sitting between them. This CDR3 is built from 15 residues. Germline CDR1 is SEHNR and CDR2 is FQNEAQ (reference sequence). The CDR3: CASSSRQGVGTEAFF. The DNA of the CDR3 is TGTGCCAGCAGCTCCCGGCAGGGAGTGGGGACTGAAGCTTTCTTT.

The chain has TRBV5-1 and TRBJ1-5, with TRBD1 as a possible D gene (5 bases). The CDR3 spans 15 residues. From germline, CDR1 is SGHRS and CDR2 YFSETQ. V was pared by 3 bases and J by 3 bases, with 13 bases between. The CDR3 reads CASSSGTADNQPQHF. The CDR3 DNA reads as TGCGCCAGCAGCTCCGGGACTGCGGACAATCAGCCCCAGCATTTT.

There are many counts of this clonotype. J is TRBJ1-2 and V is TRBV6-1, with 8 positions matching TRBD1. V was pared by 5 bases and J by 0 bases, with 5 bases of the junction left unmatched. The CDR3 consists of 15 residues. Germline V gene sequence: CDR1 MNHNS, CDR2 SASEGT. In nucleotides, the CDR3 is TGTGCCAGCAGTCCCGGGACAGGTGCTAACTATGGCTACACCTTC. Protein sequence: CASSPGTGANYGYTF.

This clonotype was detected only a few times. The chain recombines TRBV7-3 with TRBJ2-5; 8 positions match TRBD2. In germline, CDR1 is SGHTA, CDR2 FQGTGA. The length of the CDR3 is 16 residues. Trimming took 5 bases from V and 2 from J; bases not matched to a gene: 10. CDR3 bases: TGTGCCAGCAGCCGCATCGGCGGGGGGCTTCAAGAGACCCAGTACTTC. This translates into CASSRIGGGLQETQYF.